The 32 T cell receptor beta chains presented below share a single source sample, sequenced in a study of Tregs in tolerant kidney transplant recipients. Only in-frame clones appear in the TCRdb table, and some are missing; sequencing was by immunoSEQ multiplex PCR. This sample has approximately 60,000 clones; over 75% occur once, and the top ten carry 3.5% to 4%. The nonmyeloablative bone marrow transplants came from related graft donors, with transient mixed chimerism. This specimen consisted of CD4+ T cells from blood (PBMCs), obtained 6 months after the transplant. All receptors derive from a human patient who received a combined kidney and bone marrow transplant. The graft donor may be the source of some T cells.

The chain uses TRBV6-4 and TRBJ1-2, with TRBD1 identical over 11 bases. CDR3 length: 17 residues. The germline CDR1 and CDR2 sequences are MRHNA and SNTAGT. V gave up 3 bases and J gave up 4 bases; unmatched junction bases: 10. CDR3 sequence: CASSESDRGPGGYGYTF. As DNA, the CDR3 is TGTGCCAGCAGTGAGTCGGACAGGGGGCCCGGAGGCTATGGCTACACCTTC.

This clone was seen just once. The J gene is TRBJ2-1, the V gene TRBV27; unclear D gene. Germline values: CDR1 MNHEY, CDR2 SMNVEV (reference sequence). The CDR3 totals 15 residues. The V and J ends lost 5 bases and 0 bases respectively, with 11 bases between them. CDR3 in DNA: TGTGCCAGCAGTCAATACCCTAGCTCCTACAATGAGCAGTTCTTC. Translation gives CASSQYPSSYNEQFF.

The chain joins TRBV19 to TRBJ2-1; weak D call: TRBD1 (6 bases). Trimming removed 7 bases at V and 8 bases at J, with 18 bases between. CDR3 length equals 14 residues. Germline CDR1 LNHDA, CDR2 SQIVND (reference sequence). The CDR3 here is CASNHPGQTYEQFF. The CDR3 nucleotides read TGTGCCAGTAACCATCCGGGACAAACCTATGAGCAGTTCTTC.

The chain recombines TRBV11-1 with TRBJ2-7; 9 positions agree with TRBD2. The germline V gene has CDR1 SGHAT and CDR2 FQDESV (reference sequence). J was trimmed by 3 bases and V by 5 bases; bases with no gene match: 5. The CDR3 totals 14 residues. CDR3 amino acids: CASSRLAGLYEQYF. The DNA for the CDR3 is TGTGCCAGCAGCCGGCTAGCGGGGCTCTACGAGCAGTACTTC. The variable domain in full, completed from reference TRBV11-1 and TRBJ2-7, reads EAEVAQSPRYKITEKSQAVAFWCDPISGHATLYWYRQILGQGPELLVQFQDESVVDDSQLPKDRFSAERLKGVDSTLKIQPAELGDSAMYLCASSRLAGLYEQYFGPGTRLTVT.

This rearrangement joins TRBV11-2 to TRBJ1-1; 7 bases map to TRBD1. CDR1 is SGHAT and CDR2 is FQNNGV in the germline V gene. The length of the CDR3 is 15 residues. V lost 5 bases and J lost 8; bases outside the gene matches: 14. CDR3 sequence (DNA): TGTGCCAGCAGCCCCAGCTTTCCAGGGGGGACCGAAGCTTTCTTT. Its protein is CASSPSFPGGTEAFF.

The V call is TRBV6-1, the J call TRBJ1-5; 8 positions match TRBD1. Unmatched junction bases numbered 7, after V lost 3 bases and J lost 0 bases. There are 17 residues in the CDR3. Germline-derived CDR1 and CDR2 are MNHNS and SASEGT. In DNA form, the CDR3 reads TGTGCCAGCAGTGACCGCACAGGGGGAGTTAGCAATCAGCCCCAGCATTTT. Protein sequence: CASSDRTGGVSNQPQHF.

This clone was seen only once. J is TRBJ2-7 and V is TRBV18; D not certain. The CDR3 contains 16 residues. Germline-derived CDR1 and CDR2 are KGHSH and LQKENI. Deletions cut 0 bases from V and 7 bases from J, with 19 bases between. Here the CDR3 reads CASSPPGSPGAWEQYF. The CDR3, as DNA: TGTGCCAGCTCACCACCGGGTAGCCCTGGAGCGTGGGAGCAGTACTTC.

The V and J genes are TRBV7-2 and TRBJ1-2, with D tentatively TRBD1 (6 bases). V was clipped by 3 bases and J by 8 bases, with 13 bases between them. The CDR3 covers 13 residues. CDR1 and CDR2 from the germline V gene are SGHTA and FQGNSA. Written as DNA, the CDR3 is TGTGCCAGCAGCTTTCAGGGGCGGGGGGGCTACACCTTC. Protein sequence: CASSFQGRGGYTF.

This chain joins TRBV7-3 and TRBJ2-3, with a tentative D call TRBD2 (7 bases). CDR3 length: 16 amino acids. Trimming shortened V by 5 bases and J by 2 bases, and 17 bases separated the two germline ends. The germline CDR1 and CDR2 sequences are SGHTA and FQGTGA. The CDR3 sequence: CASSRGGARVTDTQYF. DNA of the CDR3: TGTGCCAGCAGCCGAGGGGGGGCGAGGGTCACAGATACGCAGTATTTT.

The rearrangement links TRBV6-5 to TRBJ2-2; 7 nucleotides agree with TRBD1. Germline CDR1 is MNHEY and CDR2 is SVGAGI. V shed 5 bases, J shed 9 bases, and the junction held 9 bases outside the gene matches. The CDR3 consists of 14 residues. The CDR3 reads CASSPTGTERELFF. The DNA of the CDR3 is TGTGCCAGCAGTCCAACGGGGACAGAGAGGGAGCTGTTTTTT.

The CDR3 DNA reads as TGTGCCAGCTCACCAGAACAGGCGGGGGCCAACGTCCTGACTTTC. Translated, it gives CASSPEQAGANVLTF. The chain couples TRBV18 to TRBJ2-6, with D possibly matching TRBD1 (5 bases). The CDR3 has 15 amino acids. Trimming took 2 bases from V and 4 from J, leaving 9 bases between them. Germline V gives CDR1 KGHSH, CDR2 LQKENI.

V and J are TRBV7-9 and TRBJ2-4, with D tentatively TRBD1 (7 bases). Germline CDR1 SEHNR, CDR2 FQNEAQ (reference sequence). CDR3 length: 18 residues. Trimming shortened V by 5 bases and J by 1 base, and 21 bases separated the two germline ends. CDR3 DNA: TGTGCCAGCAGCCCACGCGAAATACAGGGGAGGGCCAAAAACATTCAGTACTTC. Amino acid sequence: CASSPREIQGRAKNIQYF.

The V gene is TRBV5-6, the J gene TRBJ1-2; D is undetermined. V shed 0 bases and J shed 5 bases, with 5 bases lying between them. Germline-derived CDR1 and CDR2 are SGHDT and YYEEEE. The CDR3 loop spans 12 amino acids. CDR3 loop: CASSLERYGYTF. In DNA form, the CDR3 reads TGTGCCAGCAGCTTGGAGAGGTATGGCTACACCTTC.

This clone was counted between two and nine times. V is TRBV5-4 and J is TRBJ1-1; 7 nucleotides agree with TRBD1. The trim removed 4 bases at V and 2 bases at J, leaving 5 bases unmatched. The CDR3 runs 14 residues. The germline V gene has CDR1 SGHNT and CDR2 YYREEE (reference sequence). The CDR3 region is CASSTGQRNTEAFF. The CDR3 region has the DNA TGTGCCAGCAGCACGGGACAGAGAAACACTGAAGCTTTCTTT.

The chain carries TRBV7-2 and TRBJ2-7; D might be TRBD2 (6 bases). Per germline, CDR1 SGHTA and CDR2 FQGNSA. V was shortened by 5 bases and J by 7 bases, with 15 bases between the two germline ends. The CDR3 is made up of 13 amino acids. CDR3 sequence: CASSPGTRWEQYF. The CDR3 DNA follows: TGTGCCAGCAGCCCCGGGACTCGGTGGGAGCAGTACTTC. The full variable domain, rest sourced from reference TRBV7-2 and TRBJ2-7, is GAGVSQSPSNKVTEKGKDVELRCDPISGHTALYWYRQSLGQGLEFLIYFQGNSAPDKSGLPSDRFSAERTGGSVSTLTIQRTQQEDSAVYLCASSPGTRWEQYFGPGTRLTVT.

The sample holds a few counts of this clone. The same CDR3 can be traced to other DNA sequences in this sample. The gene calls are TRBV2 and TRBJ1-6, with 8 positions matching TRBD1. V trimming: 7 bases; J trimming: 1 base; junction bases outside the gene matches: 6. The CDR3 is made up of 16 amino acids. Germline CDR1 reads SNHLY; CDR2 reads FYNNEI. DNA for the CDR3: TGTGCCAGCAAGACAGGGGTCGGATCCTATAATTCACCCCTCCACTTT. Encoded protein: CASKTGVGSYNSPLHF.

This rearrangement joins TRBV7-9 to TRBJ2-7; 8 bases line up with TRBD2. Trimming at V came to 1 base and at J to 6 bases, leaving 2 bases not matched to a gene. There are 13 residues in the CDR3. Germline V gene data show CDR1 as SEHNR and CDR2 as FQNEAQ (reference sequence). CDR3 region: CASSLVAGSEQYF. The CDR3 bases are TGTGCCAGCAGCTTAGTAGCGGGGTCCGAGCAGTACTTC.

V gene TRBV7-6 combines with J gene TRBJ2-7, with 7 nucleotides matching TRBD2. Germline V lookup: CDR1 SGHVS, CDR2 FNYEAQ. The trim removed 5 bases at V and 6 bases at J, leaving 4 bases unmatched. This CDR3 region has 12 residues. The CDR3 sequence: CASSPGLLEQYF. CDR3 nucleotide sequence: TGTGCCAGCAGCCCGGGACTACTCGAGCAGTACTTC.

The V gene is TRBV4-2, the J gene TRBJ2-7; 7 nucleotides match TRBD2. V lost 0 bases, J lost 4 bases, and 9 bases stayed unmatched. The V gene's germline CDR1 is LGHNA and CDR2 YNFKEQ. CDR3 length: 16 residues. CDR3 in DNA: TGTGCCAGCAGCCAAGATGTGCTAGCGGAAGGTTACGAGCAGTACTTC. Translation: CASSQDVLAEGYEQYF.

The rearrangement uses TRBV27 and TRBJ2-2; possible D gene TRBD1, 6 bases. This CDR3 is 13 amino acids long. The V end was cut by 5 bases, the J end by 6 bases, with 10 bases between. The germline V gene encodes CDR1 MNHEY and CDR2 SMNVEV (reference sequence). CDR3 nucleotides: TGTGCCAGCAGTCCACAGGGACCCGGGGAGCTGTTTTTT. Protein: CASSPQGPGELFF.

V gene TRBV12-5 combines with J gene TRBJ2-7, with D possibly matching TRBD1 (6 bases). The CDR3 runs 16 residues. V was clipped by 6 bases and J by 4 bases, with 22 bases between them. The V gene's germline CDR1 is LGHNT and CDR2 FRNRAP. CDR3 protein: CASGPVFSTGSYEQYF. In DNA, the CDR3 is TGTGCTAGTGGGCCCGTTTTTAGTACAGGGTCGTACGAGCAGTACTTC.

The chain links TRBV6-1 to TRBJ1-2; D perhaps matches TRBD1 (5 bases). This CDR3 region has 14 residues. Germline CDR1 is MNHNS and CDR2 is SASEGT. The V end was cut by 4 bases, the J end by 6 bases, with 15 bases between. The DNA of the CDR3 is TGTGCCAGCAGTGTTAGGGGATGGGTAGATGGCTACACCTTC. This sequence encodes CASSVRGWVDGYTF.

J is TRBJ2-3 and V is TRBV27; D is perhaps TRBD2 (6 bases). The V end lost 3 bases, the J end lost 2 bases, and 12 bases lay between the germline ends. Germline V gene lookup returns CDR1 MNHEY and CDR2 SMNVEV (reference sequence). This CDR3 contains 15 residues. This chain's CDR3 is CASSLVAVSTDTQYF. CDR3 DNA: TGTGCCAGCAGTTTGGTAGCGGTTTCCACAGATACGCAGTATTTT.

The rearrangement uses TRBV11-1 and TRBJ2-3, with unresolved D. Germline assignment: CDR1 SGHAT and CDR2 FQDESV (reference sequence). The CDR3 runs 15 residues. With 2 bases removed from V and 5 bases from J, the gap between germline ends came to 14 bases. CDR3 sequence (DNA): TGTGCCAGCAGCTTAAAGATCGGGTTGGTAGATACGCAGTATTTT. Amino acid sequence: CASSLKIGLVDTQYF.

V gene TRBV4-1 combines with J gene TRBJ2-1; D might be TRBD2 (5 bases). The ends were cut back, 0 bases at V and 0 bases at J, with 12 bases in the middle. Germline V gene sequence: CDR1 MGHRA, CDR2 YSYEKL. This CDR3 is built from 17 residues. The CDR3 reads CASSQDGHGSSYNEQFF. The CDR3 DNA is TGCGCCAGCAGCCAAGATGGTCATGGGAGCTCCTACAATGAGCAGTTCTTC.

V is TRBV15 and J is TRBJ2-7, with TRBD1 matching over 7 bases. The CDR3 sequence is 20 residues long. V lost 0 bases to trimming and J lost 3 bases; unmatched junction nucleotides: 20. CDR1 and CDR2 from the germline V gene are LNHNV and YYDKDF (reference sequence). The CDR3 loop reads CATSRERDSDPGRGYYEQYF. DNA for the CDR3: TGTGCCACCAGCAGAGAACGGGACAGCGATCCAGGCCGGGGTTACTACGAGCAGTACTTC.

The V gene is TRBV19, the J gene TRBJ2-3, with D perhaps matching TRBD1 (5 bases). The ends were cut back, 6 bases at V and 2 bases at J, with 9 bases in the middle. The germline V gene encodes CDR1 LNHDA and CDR2 SQIVND (reference sequence). The CDR3 extends over 13 amino acids. The CDR3 region is CASRRQITDTQYF. Here the CDR3 DNA reads TGTGCCAGTAGAAGACAGATCACAGATACGCAGTATTTT.

The chain uses TRBV5-1 and TRBJ1-5; TRBD1 might be the D (5 bases). This CDR3 is built from 15 residues. Trimming stripped 0 bases from V and 3 bases from J, with 10 bases between. Germline CDR1 reads SGHRS; CDR2 reads YFSETQ. CDR3 bases: TGCGCCAGCAGCTTGGCCTCAGGGAACAATCAGCCCCAGCATTTT. It is translated as CASSLASGNNQPQHF.

The chain employs TRBV7-6 and TRBJ1-3; a weak D match, TRBD1 (5 bases). Germline loops: CDR1 SGHVS, CDR2 FNYEAQ. V lost 5 bases and J 0 bases, leaving 20 bases between the germline ends. The CDR3 consists of 18 residues. The CDR3 region has the DNA TGTGCCAGCAGCCGAACAGGAGGGGCTGCCAGCTCTGGAAACACCATATATTTT. Protein sequence: CASSRTGGAASSGNTIYF.

This clone appeared once. This chain connects TRBV18 to TRBJ1-2, with D uncertain. V was trimmed by 4 bases and J by 4 bases, leaving 19 bases between them. CDR1 and CDR2 from the germline V gene are KGHSH and LQKENI. This CDR3 region has 16 residues. CDR3 DNA sequence: TGTGCCAGCTCACGCGACCCACAAGGAGGCTCCTATGGCTACACCTTC. It specifies CASSRDPQGGSYGYTF.

This sequence joins TRBV20-1 and TRBJ1-4, with D uncertain. The CDR3 length is 11 residues. Trimming cost V 8 bases and J 5 bases, with 9 bases left between them. The germline V gene encodes CDR1 DFQATT and CDR2 SNEGSKA (reference sequence). The CDR3 DNA sequence: TGCAGTTCACAGCAGAATGAAAAACTGTTTTTT. Its protein product is CSSQQNEKLFF.

The CDR3 bases are TGTGCCATTCTGATGGAGGGGATGACTGAAGCTTTCTTT. Translating gives CAILMEGMTEAFF. The rearrangement uses TRBV6-1 and TRBJ1-1; maybe TRBD1 (5 bases). V lost 10 bases and J 5 bases, leaving 17 bases between the germline ends. The CDR3 spans 13 residues. The germline CDR1 and CDR2 sequences are MNHNS and SASEGT.